One sample yielded the 16 T cell receptor beta chains listed below, sequenced in a study of T-cell memory formation after mild COVID-19. TCRdb processed the 5' RACE reads anew with MiXCR; each CDR3 protein has one entry. The sample consists of a few hundred thousand distinct CDR3 sequences, 19% of them appearing once. The sequenced sample consisted of PBMCs or a T cell subset sorted from them (not recorded which). These receptors came from a man in his late teens or twenties who had mild COVID-19 (a few samples of this study predate the infection). Cell type and time point are not known.

There are a few counts of this clonotype. V gene TRBV12-3 or TRBV12-4 combines with J gene TRBJ2-5, with TRBD2 matching over 9 bases. CDR3 length: 15 residues. J gave up 2 bases and V 1 base, and 2 bases lay outside the gene matches. CDR3 in DNA: TGTGCCAGCAGTTTAGTAGCGGGGGTTCAAGAGACCCAGTACTTC. Its translation is CASSLVAGVQETQYF.

In this sample, this clonotype turned up a few times. CDR3 sequence reads: CSAGPPSGTQYF. The CDR3 DNA reads as TGCAGTGCTGGGCCTCCCTCGGGCACGCAGTATTTT. This rearrangement joins TRBV20-1 to TRBJ2-3; D is unresolved. Per the germline V gene, CDR1 is DFQATT and CDR2 is SNEGSKA (reference sequence). The CDR3 is made up of 12 amino acids. V lost 5 bases and J 9 bases, leaving 15 bases between the germline ends.

This clonotype was seen only a few times. The chain recombines TRBV3-1 with TRBJ2-7, with D possibly being TRBD2 (6 bases). V was clipped by 8 bases and J by 9 bases, with 17 bases between them. In germline, CDR1 is LGHDT, CDR2 YNNKEL (reference sequence). This CDR3 comprises 12 residues. CDR3 in amino acids: CASGLTGVGQYF. CDR3 coding DNA: TGTGCCAGCGGTTTAACGGGAGTAGGGCAGTACTTC.

This clonotype was seen a handful of times. V and J are TRBV19 and TRBJ2-2; TRBD1 is a possible D gene (5 bases). There are 15 residues in the CDR3. Germline loops: CDR1 LNHDA, CDR2 SQIVND (reference sequence). V dropped 6 bases and J dropped 0 bases, with 11 bases sitting between them. CDR3 region: CASSPTDSNTGELFF. The DNA for the CDR3 is TGTGCCAGTAGCCCGACAGACTCGAACACCGGGGAGCTGTTTTTT.

This clonotype was seen only a few times. This chain links TRBV20-1 with TRBJ1-2; D may be TRBD1 (5 bases). Trimming took off 6 bases at V and 8 bases at J, with 13 bases between the two ends. The length of the CDR3 is 11 residues. Per germline, CDR1 DFQATT and CDR2 SNEGSKA (reference sequence). The CDR3 region has the DNA TGCAGTGCCACCGGGGCACCAGGCTACACCTTC. This codes for CSATGAPGYTF.

In this sample, this clonotype turned up a few times. The genes are TRBV20-1 and TRBJ2-1, with TRBD1 matching over 7 bases. This CDR3 is built from 15 residues. Germline CDR1 DFQATT, CDR2 SNEGSKA (reference sequence). Unmatched junction bases numbered 4, after V lost 0 bases and J lost 2 bases. The CDR3 region is CSARDPGTAYNEQFF. The CDR3 DNA is TGCAGTGCTAGAGATCCTGGGACAGCCTACAATGAGCAGTTCTTC.

The gene calls are TRBV7-3 and TRBJ1-6, with D unresolved. This CDR3 comprises 12 residues. V dropped 6 bases and J dropped 8 bases, with 8 bases sitting between them. Germline assignment: CDR1 SGHTA and CDR2 FQGTGA. The CDR3 DNA sequence: TGTGCCAGCAGGATAGGGTATTCACCCCTCCACTTT. This codes for CASRIGYSPLHF.

This sequence joins TRBV5-5 and TRBJ1-1; D remains unclear. V lost 3 bases and J 4 bases, leaving 10 bases between the germline ends. The length of the CDR3 is 13 residues. Looked up from germline, CDR1 is SGHKS and CDR2 is YYEKEE (reference sequence). The CDR3 reads CASSSDIFTEAFF. Written as DNA, the CDR3 is TGTGCCAGCAGCTCAGACATTTTCACTGAAGCTTTCTTT.

The V call is TRBV18, the J call TRBJ2-5; 8 nucleotides match TRBD1. The germline gives CDR1 KGHSH, CDR2 LQKENI. V shed 2 bases and J 4 bases; nucleotides not matched to a gene: 6. The CDR3 is 15 amino acids. The DNA of the CDR3 is TGTGCCAGCTCACCAAGGACAGGGAAAGGAGAGACCCAGTACTTC. This gives the protein CASSPRTGKGETQYF.

This clonotype occurred a few times. The chain uses TRBV7-2 and TRBJ1-2, with unresolved D. The CDR3 consists of 15 residues. Germline loops: CDR1 SGHTA, CDR2 FQGNSA. V was cut by 5 bases and J by 1 base, with 14 bases left in between. For the CDR3, the DNA is TGTGCCAGCAGCCCTCCTTGGAGTGTTAACTATGGCTACACCTTC. Translated: CASSPPWSVNYGYTF. Variable domain in full (rest from reference TRBV7-2 and TRBJ1-2): GAGVSQSPSNKVTEKGKDVELRCDPISGHTALYWYRQSLGQGLEFLIYFQGNSAPDKSGLPSDRFSAERTGGSVSTLTIQRTQQEDSAVYLCASSPPWSVNYGYTFGSGTRLTVV.

This clonotype was counted only a few times. The chain is built from TRBV12-3 or TRBV12-4 and TRBJ2-3; 12 bases line up with TRBD2. The CDR3 length is 17 residues. V lost 7 bases and J lost 2; bases outside the gene matches: 10. The CDR3 spells CASNLRLAGDNTDTQYF. CDR3 bases: TGTGCCAGCAACCTACGACTAGCGGGGGACAACACAGATACGCAGTATTTT.

Only a few counts were recorded for this clonotype. The chain has TRBV2 and TRBJ2-7; TRBD1 might be the D (5 bases). CDR3 length: 16 residues. CDR1 is SNHLY and CDR2 is FYNNEI in the germline V gene. V lost 0 bases to trimming and J lost 0 bases, with 12 bases between them. CDR3 DNA sequence: TGTGCCAGCAGTGAAGCCCGGACATACTTCTCCTACGAGCAGTACGTC. It codes for CASSEARTYFSYEQYV.

This clonotype appeared a few times. The genes are TRBV6-2 or TRBV6-3 and TRBJ2-1; 9 bases are a match to TRBD1. Germline V CDR1 and CDR2: MNHEY, SVGEGT. This CDR3 contains 13 residues. After removal of 6 bases from V and 9 bases from J, the junction contained 6 bases not matched to a gene. The CDR3 DNA is TGTGCCAGCAGGGGGACGACAGGGGGTGAGCAGTTCTTC. Protein product: CASRGTTGGEQFF.

The chain has TRBV7-2 and TRBJ2-7, with D perhaps TRBD1 (6 bases). CDR1 is SGHTA, CDR2 FQGNSA, per germline. The V end was cut by 2 bases, the J end by 2 bases, with 10 bases between. CDR3 length: 14 amino acids. The CDR3 here is CASSLTGTPYEQYF. As DNA, the CDR3 is TGTGCCAGCAGCTTAACAGGGACACCCTACGAGCAGTACTTC.

The rearrangement uses TRBV20-1 and TRBJ2-3; D possibly corresponds to TRBD1 (5 bases). Trimming stripped 6 bases from V and 2 bases from J, with 12 bases between. This CDR3 is built from 13 residues. In germline, CDR1 is DFQATT, CDR2 SNEGSKA (reference sequence). The CDR3 region has the DNA TGCAGTGCCTTTCAGGGATTCACAGATACGCAGTATTTT. Protein: CSAFQGFTDTQYF.

The rearrangement links TRBV11-2 to TRBJ2-7, with 9 bases lining up with TRBD2. The V segment lost 5 bases and the J segment 2 bases; nucleotides outside the gene matches: 13. Looked up from germline, CDR1 is SGHAT and CDR2 is FQNNGV. The CDR3 is made up of 17 amino acids. The CDR3 DNA reads TGTGCCAGCAGCCGCGTTAGAAGACTAGCGGTGACCTACGAGCAGTACGTC. Its protein is CASSRVRRLAVTYEQYV.